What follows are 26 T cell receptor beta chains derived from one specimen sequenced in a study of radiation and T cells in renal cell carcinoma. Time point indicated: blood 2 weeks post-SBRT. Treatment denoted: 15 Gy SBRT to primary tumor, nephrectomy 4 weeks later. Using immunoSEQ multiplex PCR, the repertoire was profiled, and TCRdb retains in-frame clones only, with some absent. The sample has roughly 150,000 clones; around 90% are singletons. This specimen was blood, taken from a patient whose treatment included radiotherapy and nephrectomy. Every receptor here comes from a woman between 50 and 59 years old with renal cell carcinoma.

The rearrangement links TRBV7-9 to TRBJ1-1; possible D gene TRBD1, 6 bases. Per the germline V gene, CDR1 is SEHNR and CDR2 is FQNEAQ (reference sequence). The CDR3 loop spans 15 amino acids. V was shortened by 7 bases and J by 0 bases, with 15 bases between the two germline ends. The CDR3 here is CASTSRGSLNTEAFF. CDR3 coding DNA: TGTGCCAGCACCTCTAGGGGGAGCCTGAACACTGAAGCTTTCTTT.

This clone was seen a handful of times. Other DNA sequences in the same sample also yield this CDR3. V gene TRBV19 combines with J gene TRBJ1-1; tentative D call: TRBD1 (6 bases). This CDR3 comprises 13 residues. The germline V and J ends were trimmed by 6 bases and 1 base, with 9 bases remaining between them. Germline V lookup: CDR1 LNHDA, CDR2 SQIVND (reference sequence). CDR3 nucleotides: TGTGCCAGTAGCTCGACAGGGAACACTGAAGCTTTCTTT. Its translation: CASSSTGNTEAFF.

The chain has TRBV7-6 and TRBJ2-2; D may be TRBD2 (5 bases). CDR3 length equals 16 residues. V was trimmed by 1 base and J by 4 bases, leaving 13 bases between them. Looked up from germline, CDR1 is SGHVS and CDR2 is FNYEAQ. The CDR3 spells CASSLGPFRGTGELFF. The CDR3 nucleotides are TGTGCCAGCAGCTTAGGTCCTTTTCGGGGCACCGGGGAGCTGTTTTTT.

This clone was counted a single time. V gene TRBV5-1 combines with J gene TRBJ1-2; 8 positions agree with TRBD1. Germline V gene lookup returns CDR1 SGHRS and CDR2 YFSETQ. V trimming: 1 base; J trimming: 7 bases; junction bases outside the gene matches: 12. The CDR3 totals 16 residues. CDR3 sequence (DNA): TGCGCCAGCAGCTTGTCATCACAGGGGGATTCGTCTGGCTACACCTTC. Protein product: CASSLSSQGDSSGYTF.

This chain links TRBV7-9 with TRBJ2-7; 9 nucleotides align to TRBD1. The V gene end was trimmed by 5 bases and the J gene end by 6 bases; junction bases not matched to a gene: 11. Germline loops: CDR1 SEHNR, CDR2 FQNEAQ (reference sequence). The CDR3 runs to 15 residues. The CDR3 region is CASSPYRDRVPEQYF. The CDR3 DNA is TGTGCCAGCAGCCCATACCGGGACAGGGTTCCCGAGCAGTACTTC.

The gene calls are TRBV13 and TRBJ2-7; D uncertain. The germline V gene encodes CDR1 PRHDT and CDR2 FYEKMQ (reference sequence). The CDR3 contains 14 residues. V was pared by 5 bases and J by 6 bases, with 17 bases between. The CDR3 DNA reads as TGTGCCAGCAGCAAACGGCCCACTGGGGTCGAGCAGTACTTC. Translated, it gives CASSKRPTGVEQYF.

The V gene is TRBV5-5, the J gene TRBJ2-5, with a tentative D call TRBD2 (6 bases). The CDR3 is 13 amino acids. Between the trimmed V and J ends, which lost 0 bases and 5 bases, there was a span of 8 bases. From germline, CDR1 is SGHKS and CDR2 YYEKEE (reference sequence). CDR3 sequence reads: CASSLAAGETQYF. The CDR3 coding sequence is TGTGCCAGCAGCTTGGCCGCGGGGGAGACCCAGTACTTC.

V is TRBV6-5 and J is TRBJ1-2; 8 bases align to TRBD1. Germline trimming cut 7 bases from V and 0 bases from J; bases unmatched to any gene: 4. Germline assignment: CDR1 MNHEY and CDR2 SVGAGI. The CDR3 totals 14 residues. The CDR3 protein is CASNHRGSNYGYTF. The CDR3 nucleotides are TGTGCCAGCAACCACAGGGGGTCTAACTATGGCTACACCTTC.

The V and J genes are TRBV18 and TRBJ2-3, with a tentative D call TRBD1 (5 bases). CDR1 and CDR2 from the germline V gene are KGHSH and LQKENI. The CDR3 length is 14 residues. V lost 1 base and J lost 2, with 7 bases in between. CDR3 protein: CASSPQGYTDTQYF. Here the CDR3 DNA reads TGTGCCAGCTCACCACAGGGGTACACAGATACGCAGTATTTT.

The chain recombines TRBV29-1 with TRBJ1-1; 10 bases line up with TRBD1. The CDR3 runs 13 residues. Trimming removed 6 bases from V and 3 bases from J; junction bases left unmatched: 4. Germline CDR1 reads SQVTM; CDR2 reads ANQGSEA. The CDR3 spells CSVRTGGDTEAFF. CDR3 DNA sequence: TGCAGCGTCCGGACAGGGGGTGACACTGAAGCTTTCTTT.

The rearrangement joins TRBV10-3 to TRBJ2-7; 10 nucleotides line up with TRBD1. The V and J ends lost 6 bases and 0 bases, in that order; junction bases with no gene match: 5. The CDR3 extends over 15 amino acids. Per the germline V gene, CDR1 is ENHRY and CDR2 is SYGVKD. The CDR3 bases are TGTGCCATCAGGTCGGGACAGGGGACCTCCTACGAGCAGTACTTC. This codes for CAIRSGQGTSYEQYF.

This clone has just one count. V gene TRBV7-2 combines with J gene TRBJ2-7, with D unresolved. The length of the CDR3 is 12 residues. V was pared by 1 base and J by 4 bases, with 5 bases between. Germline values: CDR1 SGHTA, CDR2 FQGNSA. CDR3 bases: TGTGCCAGCAGCTTAGTTTCTTACGAGCAGTACTTC. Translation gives CASSLVSYEQYF.

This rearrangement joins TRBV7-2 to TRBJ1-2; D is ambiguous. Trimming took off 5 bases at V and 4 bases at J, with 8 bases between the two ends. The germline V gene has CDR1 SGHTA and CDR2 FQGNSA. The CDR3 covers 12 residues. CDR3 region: CASSPQPYGYTF. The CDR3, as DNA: TGTGCCAGCAGCCCCCAGCCCTATGGCTACACCTTC.

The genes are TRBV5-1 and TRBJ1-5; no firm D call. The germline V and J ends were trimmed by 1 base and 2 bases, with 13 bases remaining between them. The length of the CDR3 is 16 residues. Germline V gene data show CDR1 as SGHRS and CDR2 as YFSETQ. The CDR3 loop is CASSLSGVGGNQPQHF. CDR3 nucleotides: TGCGCCAGCAGCTTGTCCGGGGTTGGGGGCAATCAGCCCCAGCATTTT.

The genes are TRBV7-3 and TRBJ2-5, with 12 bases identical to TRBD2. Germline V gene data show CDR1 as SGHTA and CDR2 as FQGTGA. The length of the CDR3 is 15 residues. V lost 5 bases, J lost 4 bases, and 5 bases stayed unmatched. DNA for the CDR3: TGTGCCAGCAGCCCTAGCGGGGGGGCCGGAGAGACCCAGTACTTC. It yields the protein CASSPSGGAGETQYF. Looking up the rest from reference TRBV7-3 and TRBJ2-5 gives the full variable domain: GAGVSQTPSNKVTEKGKYVELRCDPISGHTALYWYRQSLGQGPEFLIYFQGTGAADDSGLPNDRFFAVRPEGSVSTLKIQRTERGDSAVYLCASSPSGGAGETQYFGPGTRLLVL.

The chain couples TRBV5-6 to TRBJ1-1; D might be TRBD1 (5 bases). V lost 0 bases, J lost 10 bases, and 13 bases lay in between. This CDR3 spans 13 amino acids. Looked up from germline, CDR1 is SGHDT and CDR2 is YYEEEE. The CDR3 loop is CASSLAGTPVAFF. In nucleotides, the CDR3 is TGTGCCAGCAGCTTGGCCGGGACTCCGGTAGCTTTCTTT. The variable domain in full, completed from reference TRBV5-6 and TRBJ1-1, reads DAGVTQSPTHLIKTRGQQVTLRCSPKSGHDTVSWYQQALGQGPQFIFQYYEEEERQRGNFPDRFSGHQFPNYSSELNVNALLLGDSALYLCASSLAGTPVAFFGQGTRLTVV.

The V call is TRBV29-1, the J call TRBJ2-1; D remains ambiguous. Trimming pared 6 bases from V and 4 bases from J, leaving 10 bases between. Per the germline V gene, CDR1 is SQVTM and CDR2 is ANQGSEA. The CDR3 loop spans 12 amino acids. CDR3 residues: CSVRSGYNEQFF. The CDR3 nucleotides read TGCAGCGTCCGCTCGGGTTACAATGAGCAGTTCTTC.

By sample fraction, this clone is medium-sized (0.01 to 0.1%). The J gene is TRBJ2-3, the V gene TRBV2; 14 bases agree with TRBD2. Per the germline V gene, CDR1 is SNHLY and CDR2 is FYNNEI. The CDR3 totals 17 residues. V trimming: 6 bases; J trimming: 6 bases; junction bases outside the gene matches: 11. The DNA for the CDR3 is TGTGCCAGCAGGGCAGGGACTAGCGGGGGCCTGCGGGATACGCAGTATTTT. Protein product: CASRAGTSGGLRDTQYF.

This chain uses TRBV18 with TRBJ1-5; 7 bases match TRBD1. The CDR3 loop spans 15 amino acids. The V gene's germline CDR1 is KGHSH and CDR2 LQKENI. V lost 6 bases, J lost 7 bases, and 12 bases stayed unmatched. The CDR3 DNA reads TGTGCCAGCTCGCCGAACAGGGGAGGCGGACAGCCCCAGCATTTT. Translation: CASSPNRGGGQPQHF.

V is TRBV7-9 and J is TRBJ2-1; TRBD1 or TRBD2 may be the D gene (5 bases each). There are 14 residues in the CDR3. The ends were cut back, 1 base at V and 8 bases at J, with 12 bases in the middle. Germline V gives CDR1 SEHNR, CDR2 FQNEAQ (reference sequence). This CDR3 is CASSLVGVGDEQFF. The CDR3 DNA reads TGTGCCAGCAGCTTAGTGGGGGTCGGGGATGAGCAGTTCTTC. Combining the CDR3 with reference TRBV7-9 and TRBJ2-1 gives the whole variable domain DTGVSQNPRHKITKRGQNVTFRCDPISEHNRLYWYRQTLGQGPEFLTYFQNEAQLEKSRLLSDRFSAERPKGSFSTLEIQRTEQGDSAMYLCASSLVGVGDEQFFGPGTRLTVL.

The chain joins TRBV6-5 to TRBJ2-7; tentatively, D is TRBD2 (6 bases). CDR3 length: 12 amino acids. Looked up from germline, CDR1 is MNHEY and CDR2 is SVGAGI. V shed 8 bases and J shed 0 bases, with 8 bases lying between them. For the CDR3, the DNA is TGTGCCAGCCGGGGGAGCTCCTACGAGCAGTACTTC. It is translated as CASRGSSYEQYF.

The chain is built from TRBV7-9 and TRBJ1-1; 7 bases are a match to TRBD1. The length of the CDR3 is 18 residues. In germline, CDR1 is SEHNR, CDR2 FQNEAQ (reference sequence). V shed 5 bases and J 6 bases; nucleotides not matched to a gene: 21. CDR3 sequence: CASSNALFGQAERAEAFF. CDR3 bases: TGTGCCAGCAGCAACGCGCTATTCGGACAGGCTGAGAGGGCTGAAGCTTTCTTT.

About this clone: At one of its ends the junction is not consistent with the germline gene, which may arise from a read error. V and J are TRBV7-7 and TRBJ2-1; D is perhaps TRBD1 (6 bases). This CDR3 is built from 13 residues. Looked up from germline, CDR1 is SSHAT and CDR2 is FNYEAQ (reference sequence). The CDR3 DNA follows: TGTGCTAGCAGCTCCGGACAGAACAATGAGCAGTTCTTC. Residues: CASSSGQNNEQFF.

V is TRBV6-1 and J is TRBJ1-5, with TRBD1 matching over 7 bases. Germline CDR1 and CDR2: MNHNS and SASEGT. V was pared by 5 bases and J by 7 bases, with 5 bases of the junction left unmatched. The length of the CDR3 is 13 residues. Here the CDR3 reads CASSTDRTQPQHF. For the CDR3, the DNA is TGTGCCAGCAGTACGGACAGGACCCAGCCCCAGCATTTT.

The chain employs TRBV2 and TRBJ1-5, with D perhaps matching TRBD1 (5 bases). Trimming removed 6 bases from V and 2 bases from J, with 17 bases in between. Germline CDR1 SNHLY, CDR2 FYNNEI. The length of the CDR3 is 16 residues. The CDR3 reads CASSPDPGLGNQPQHF. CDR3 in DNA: TGTGCCAGCAGCCCGGACCCGGGACTCGGCAATCAGCCCCAGCATTTT.

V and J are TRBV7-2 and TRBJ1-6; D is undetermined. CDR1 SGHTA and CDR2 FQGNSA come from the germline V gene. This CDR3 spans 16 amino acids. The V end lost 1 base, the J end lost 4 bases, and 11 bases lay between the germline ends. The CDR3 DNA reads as TGTGCCAGCAGCTTAGGATTCGGATGGTATAATTCACCCCTCCACTTT. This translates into CASSLGFGWYNSPLHF.